This T cell receptor (beta chain) is from a study of blood T cells in healthy people across ages. Healthy Russian Caucasian donors spanned ages 6 to 90 years. Trimming stripped 1 base from V and 0 bases from J, with 10 bases between. Germline V CDR1 and CDR2: SGHVS, FQNEAQ. The CDR3 spans 16 residues. PCR was performed a second time for 7 to 11 cycles using a sample-barcoded 5' primer and a J-beta primer mix. The template-switch adaptor, which had 12 random nucleotides, put a tag on each cDNA molecule. Every sample gave at least 2.5 million paired-end reads containing CDR3. One entry per CDR3 protein, called by TCRdb with MiXCR from the 5' RACE reads. The sample has over a million distinct CDR3 sequences; around 59% are singletons.

The sequenced sample consisted of blood. This sequence joins TRBV7-8 and TRBJ1-5, with D uncertain. The sequence was obtained from a man younger than 35 in good health. CDR3 sequence (DNA): TGTGCCAGCAGCTTAGGATGGGCCTATAGCAATCAGCCCCAGCATTTT. Protein: CASSLGWAYSNQPQHF.